This TCR beta chain was sequenced during a study of T-cell memory formation after mild COVID-19. Via MiXCR, TCRdb re-called the 5' RACE reads, giving one row per CDR3 protein. The sample holds roughly 130,000 distinct CDR3 sequences; about 6% are singletons and the top ten take around 2%. V gave up 1 base and J gave up 1 base, with 10 bases separating them. The CDR3 has 14 amino acids. CDR1 and CDR2 from the germline V gene are SQVTM and ANQGSEA. The gene calls are TRBV29-1 and TRBJ1-1; D is possibly TRBD1 (6 bases). The sample taken for sequencing was PBMCs or a T cell subset sorted from them (not recorded which). The sequence came from an adult woman who had mild COVID-19 (a few samples of this study predate the infection). Cell type and time point are not known. In DNA form, the CDR3 reads TGCAGCGTTGAAGTAGGACAGCAGAACACTGAAGCTTTCTTT. Amino acid sequence: CSVEVGQQNTEAFF.